This T cell receptor beta chain emerged from a study of control samples from healthy donors and cancer patients. CDR1 MDHEN and CDR2 SYDVKM come from the germline V gene. The CDR3 length is 15 residues. V gave up 3 bases and J gave up 3 bases; unmatched junction bases: 4. Only in-frame clones appear in the TCRdb table, and some are missing; sequencing was by immunoSEQ multiplex PCR. The sample consists of about 92,000 clones, around 82% of them appearing once. The TCR comes from a woman aged 55 to 70 in good health. The source material was blood. The V and J genes are TRBV28 and TRBJ2-7; 11 bases are shared with TRBD2. CDR3 nucleotides: TGTGCCAGCAGTTTTCGGACTAGCGGGCTCTACGAGCAGTACTTC. It codes for CASSFRTSGLYEQYF.